These 6 T cell receptor beta chains share one sample of origin, sequenced in a study of cytomegalovirus exposure and HLA in healthy donors. TCRdb keeps only in-frame clones here, not all; method: immunoSEQ multiplex PCR. The sample yields 95,000 to 150,000 clones, 89% seen once. Sequences were obtained from PBMCs. Receptor source: a woman aged 18-29 years in good health and CMV-seronegative.

The rearrangement uses TRBV6-5 and TRBJ2-1, with D possibly TRBD2 on 6 matching bases. The CDR3 is made up of 15 amino acids. With 5 bases removed from V and 1 base from J, the gap between germline ends came to 12 bases. Germline CDR1 is MNHEY and CDR2 is SVGAGI. This chain's CDR3 is CASSPAGSSYNEQFF. CDR3 DNA: TGTGCCAGCAGTCCCGCCGGGAGTTCCTACAATGAGCAGTTCTTC.

The rearrangement joins TRBV4-2 to TRBJ1-5; TRBD1 matches 9 bases. J gave up 6 bases and V 3 bases, and 6 bases lay outside the gene matches. In germline, CDR1 is LGHNA, CDR2 YNFKEQ. CDR3 length equals 15 residues. The CDR3 is CASSQADRGSQPQHF. CDR3 coding DNA: TGTGCCAGCAGCCAGGCTGACAGGGGGAGTCAGCCCCAGCATTTT.

This clone was observed once. The V call is TRBV6-1, the J call TRBJ2-7; maybe TRBD2 (6 bases). Germline CDR1 reads MNHNS; CDR2 reads SASEGT. This CDR3 spans 19 amino acids. V was pared by 2 bases and J by 0 bases, with 23 bases between. In DNA, the CDR3 is TGTGCCAGCAGTGAACCGGGGGAGCCGGCAGAACCTAGCTCCTACGAGCAGTACTTC. Protein: CASSEPGEPAEPSSYEQYF.

There are a few counts of this clone. CDR3 region: CASSPQARVPLGNTEAFF. CDR3 DNA sequence: TGTGCCAGCTCACCACAGGCCAGGGTCCCCCTAGGGAACACTGAAGCTTTCTTT. The chain uses TRBV18 and TRBJ1-1, with D possibly being TRBD1 (5 bases). The V end was cut by 1 base, the J end by 1 base, with 19 bases between. Germline V gene data show CDR1 as KGHSH and CDR2 as LQKENI. There are 18 residues in the CDR3. Supplemented by reference TRBV18 and TRBJ1-1, the full variable domain reads NAGVMQNPRHLVRRRGQEARLRCSPMKGHSHVYWYRQLPEEGLKFMVYLQKENIIDESGMPKERFSAEFPKEGPSILRIQQVVRGDSAAYFCASSPQARVPLGNTEAFFGQGTRLTVV.

This clone was seen more than once but under ten times. The chain uses TRBV6-1 and TRBJ2-7; D may be TRBD2 (5 bases). The CDR3 is 13 residues long. Germline V gives CDR1 MNHNS, CDR2 SASEGT. Deletions cut 7 bases from V and 5 bases from J, with 15 bases between. The CDR3 DNA sequence: TGTGCCAGCATCGAACCGACGGGGAACGAGCAGTACTTC. Amino acid sequence: CASIEPTGNEQYF.

The rearrangement uses TRBV15 and TRBJ2-7, with TRBD1 identical over 7 bases. CDR1 is LNHNV and CDR2 is YYDKDF in the germline V gene (reference sequence). This CDR3 region has 14 residues. V dropped 3 bases and J dropped 3; count of bases not matched to a gene: 5. The CDR3 is CATSRGTANYEQYF. The CDR3 DNA reads TGTGCCACCAGCAGGGGGACAGCAAACTACGAGCAGTACTTC. Based on the CDR3 plus reference TRBV15 and TRBJ2-7, the full variable domain is DAMVIQNPRYQVTQFGKPVTLSCSQTLNHNVMYWYQQKSSQAPKLLFHYYDKDFNNEADTPDNFQSRRPNTSFCFLDIRSPGLGDTAMYLCATSRGTANYEQYFGPGTRLTVT.